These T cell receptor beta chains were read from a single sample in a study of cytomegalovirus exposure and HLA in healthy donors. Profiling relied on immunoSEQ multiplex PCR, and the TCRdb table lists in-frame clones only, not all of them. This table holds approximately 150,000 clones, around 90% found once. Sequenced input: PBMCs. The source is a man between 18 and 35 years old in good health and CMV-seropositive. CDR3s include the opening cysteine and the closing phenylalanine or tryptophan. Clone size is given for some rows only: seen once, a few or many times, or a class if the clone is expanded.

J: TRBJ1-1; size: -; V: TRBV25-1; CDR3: CASSAGTGDGAFF
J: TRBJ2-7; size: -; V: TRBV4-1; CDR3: CASSQIGTPQYEQYF
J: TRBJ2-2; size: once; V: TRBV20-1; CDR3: CSAEDVGELFF
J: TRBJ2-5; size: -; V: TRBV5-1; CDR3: CASSSLTGGGETQYF
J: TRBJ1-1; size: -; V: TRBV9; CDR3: CASSVLTGRNTEAFF
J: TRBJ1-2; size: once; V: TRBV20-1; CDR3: CSALRDYGYTF
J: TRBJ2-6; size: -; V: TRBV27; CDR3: CASSSPSTGANVLTF
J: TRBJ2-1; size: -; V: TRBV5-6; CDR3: CASSYPREAVFNNEQFF
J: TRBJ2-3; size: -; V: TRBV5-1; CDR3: CASSLGLAGTDTQYF
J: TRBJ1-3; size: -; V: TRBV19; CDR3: CASSIYSSGTGYGNTIYF
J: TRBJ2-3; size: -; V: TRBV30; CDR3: CAWSVKAGGDTQYF
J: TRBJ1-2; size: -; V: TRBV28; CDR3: CASSFRTLDSRRGYTF
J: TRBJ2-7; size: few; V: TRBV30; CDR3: CAWALTYYEQYF
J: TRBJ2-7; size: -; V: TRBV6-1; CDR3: CASSGRLAGGPRYEQYF
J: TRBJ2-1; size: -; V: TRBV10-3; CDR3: CASSLGTATYNEQFF